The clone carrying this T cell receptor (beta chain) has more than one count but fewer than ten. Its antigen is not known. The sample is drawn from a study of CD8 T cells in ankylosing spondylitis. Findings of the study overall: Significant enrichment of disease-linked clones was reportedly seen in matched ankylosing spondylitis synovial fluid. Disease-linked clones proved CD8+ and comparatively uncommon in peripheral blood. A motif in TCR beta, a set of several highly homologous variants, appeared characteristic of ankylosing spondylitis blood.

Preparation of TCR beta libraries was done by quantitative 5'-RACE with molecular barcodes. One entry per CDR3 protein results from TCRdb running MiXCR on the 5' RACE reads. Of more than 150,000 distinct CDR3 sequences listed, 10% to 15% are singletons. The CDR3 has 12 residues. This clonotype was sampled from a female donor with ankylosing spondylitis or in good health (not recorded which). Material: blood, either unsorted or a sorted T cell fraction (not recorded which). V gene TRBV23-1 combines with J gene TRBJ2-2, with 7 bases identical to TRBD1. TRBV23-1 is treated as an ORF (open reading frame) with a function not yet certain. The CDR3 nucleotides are TGCGCTTGGGACAGAGTCACCGGGGAGCTGTTTTTT. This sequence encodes CAWDRVTGELFF.